One and the same sample provided the 9 T cell receptor beta chains below, sequenced in a study of CD8+ T cells in alopecia areata. Treatment noted: oral pan-JAK inhibitor, 5-10 mg twice daily. Sequencing relied on a cDNA template that was reverse transcribed from extracted RNA. TCRdb keeps only in-frame clones here, not all; method: immunoSEQ multiplex PCR. Of 150,000 to 200,000 clones listed, approximately 57% were seen once; the top ten hold 13% to 15%. The input for sequencing was CD4+ T cells sorted from blood, taken at week 24, from a patient treated with tofacitinib. Source of these receptors: a human donor with alopecia areata.

CDR3 amino acids: CSAGQGAETQYF. CDR3 sequence (DNA): TGCAGTGCAGGACAGGGGGCGGAAACCCAGTACTTC. This rearrangement joins TRBV29-1 to TRBJ2-5; 11 bases align to TRBD1. The CDR3 runs to 12 residues. Germline V lookup: CDR1 SQVTM, CDR2 ANQGSEA.

The chain carries TRBV4-1 and TRBJ1-5, with unresolved D. Trimming pared 3 bases from V and 5 bases from J, leaving 23 bases between. The V gene's germline CDR1 is MGHRA and CDR2 YSYEKL. The CDR3 length is 18 residues. The DNA for the CDR3 is TGCGCCAGCAGCCAGACCCTTCGGGTCGGACCTTTGGATCAGCCCCAGCATTTT. It is translated as CASSQTLRVGPLDQPQHF.

Only a few counts were recorded for this clone. The gene calls are TRBV29-1 and TRBJ2-5, with D possibly TRBD1 on 5 matching bases. Germline assignment: CDR1 SQVTM and CDR2 ANQGSEA. V was cut by 5 bases and J by 3 bases, with 10 bases left in between. The CDR3 is 12 residues long. In DNA, the CDR3 is TGCAGCGTTTCCCGACAGAAAGAGACCCAGTACTTC. Translated, it gives CSVSRQKETQYF.

This chain links TRBV9 with TRBJ2-3; the D is unclear. The germline V gene has CDR1 SGDLS and CDR2 YYNGEE. The CDR3 sequence is 13 residues long. V gave up 0 bases and J gave up 6 bases, with 8 bases separating them. This CDR3 is CASSVAVKDTQYF. Here the CDR3 DNA reads TGTGCCAGCAGCGTAGCTGTTAAGGATACGCAGTATTTT.

The chain carries TRBV15 and TRBJ2-2; D is possibly TRBD2 (6 bases). Germline CDR1 is LNHNV and CDR2 is YYDKDF (reference sequence). The CDR3 consists of 14 residues. Trimming pared 8 bases from V and 1 base from J, leaving 11 bases between. DNA of the CDR3: TGTGCCACCGGGCGGGACCTGAACACCGGGGAGCTGTTTTTT. Its translation is CATGRDLNTGELFF.

This clone was counted once. This chain uses TRBV10-3 with TRBJ2-1; D not certain. Trimming shortened V by 6 bases and J by 8 bases, and 8 bases separated the two germline ends. The CDR3 runs to 11 residues. Germline V gene lookup returns CDR1 ENHRY and CDR2 SYGVKD. The CDR3 nucleotides are TGTGCCATCAGGGAGAGACATGAGCAGTTCTTC. This codes for CAIRERHEQFF.

This chain uses TRBV4-2 with TRBJ1-2; D unclear. The CDR3 runs to 15 residues. In germline, CDR1 is LGHNA, CDR2 YNFKEQ. Trimming pared 0 bases from V and 4 bases from J, leaving 12 bases between. The CDR3 loop is CASSQDWDLGYGYTF. The CDR3, as DNA: TGTGCCAGCAGCCAAGATTGGGATTTGGGCTATGGCTACACCTTC.

V gene TRBV20-1 combines with J gene TRBJ2-7; maybe TRBD2 (5 bases). This CDR3 is 10 amino acids long. Germline loops: CDR1 DFQATT, CDR2 SNEGSKA (reference sequence). The V end was cut by 4 bases, the J end by 7 bases, with 8 bases between. For the CDR3, the DNA is TGCAGTGCTATACCGGGAGAGCAGTACTTC. It encodes CSAIPGEQYF.

A word on this clone: Germline and junction disagree at one end, which may indicate a read error. The rearrangement joins TRBV30 to TRBJ1-2, with 9 bases that match TRBD1. This CDR3 has 18 residues. Germline V CDR1 and CDR2: GTSNPN, SVGIG (reference sequence). CDR3 sequence: CAWRQGLDRGLLRYSYTF. CDR3 bases: TGTGCCTGGAGGCAAGGGCTGGACAGGGGCCTACTCCGCTATAGCTACACCTTC. Full variable domain (outside the CDR3, taken from reference TRBV30 and TRBJ1-2): SQTIHQWPATLVQPVGSPLSLECTVEGTSNPNLYWYRQAAGRGLQLLFYSVGIGQISSEVPQNLSASRPQDRQFILSSKKLLLSDSGFYLCAWRQGLDRGLLRYSYTFGSGTRLTVV.